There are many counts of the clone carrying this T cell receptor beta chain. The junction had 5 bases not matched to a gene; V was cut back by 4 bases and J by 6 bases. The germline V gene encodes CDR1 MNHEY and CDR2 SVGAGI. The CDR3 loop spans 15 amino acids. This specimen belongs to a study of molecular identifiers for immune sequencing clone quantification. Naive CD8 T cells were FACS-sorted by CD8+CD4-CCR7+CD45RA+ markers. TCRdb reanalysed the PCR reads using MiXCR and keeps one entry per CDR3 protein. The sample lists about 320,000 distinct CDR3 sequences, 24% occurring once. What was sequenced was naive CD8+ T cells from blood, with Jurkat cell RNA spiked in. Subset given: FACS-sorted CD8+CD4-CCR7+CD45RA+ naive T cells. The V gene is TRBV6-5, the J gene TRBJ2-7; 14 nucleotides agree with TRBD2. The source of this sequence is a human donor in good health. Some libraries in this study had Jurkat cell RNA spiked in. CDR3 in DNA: TGTGCCAGCAGTTCCGGGACTAGCGGGAGAGCCGAGCAGTACTTC. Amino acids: CASSSGTSGRAEQYF.